These 16 T cell receptor beta chains came from one sample sequenced in a study of blood T cell repertoires in COVID-19. Assay used: immunoSEQ multiplex PCR; TCRdb lists only in-frame clones, some missing. Among roughly 68,000 clones listed, about 90% were seen once. The sample was peripheral blood. The receptors shown here come from a human donor in a cohort sampled during active COVID-19.

The chain joins TRBV6-5 to TRBJ1-5; TRBD1 aligns across 10 bases. The CDR3 spans 16 residues. V was pared by 2 bases and J by 7 bases, with 8 bases of the junction left unmatched. From germline, CDR1 is MNHEY and CDR2 SVGAGI. The CDR3 DNA reads TGTGCCAGCAGTTACCCTACGACAGGGGGCCGACAGCCCCAGCATTTT. Protein product: CASSYPTTGGRQPQHF.

The chain employs TRBV28 and TRBJ2-3; 15 bases map to TRBD2. After removal of 5 bases from V and 1 base from J, the junction contained 7 bases not matched to a gene. There are 18 residues in the CDR3. Germline V CDR1 and CDR2: MDHEN, SYDVKM. In DNA form, the CDR3 reads TGTGCCAGCAGTCCCTCGGGACTAGCGGGAGGACGCACAGATACGCAGTATTTT. Amino acid sequence: CASSPSGLAGGRTDTQYF.

The chain employs TRBV5-4 and TRBJ1-4, with 7 bases lining up with TRBD1. The CDR3 extends over 16 amino acids. Germline-derived CDR1 and CDR2 are SGHNT and YYREEE (reference sequence). The trim removed 4 bases at V and 1 base at J, leaving 7 bases unmatched. The CDR3 DNA sequence: TGTGCCAGCAGCAACAGGGGAGGAGGAACTAATGAAAAACTGTTTTTT. Residues: CASSNRGGGTNEKLFF.

V and J are TRBV4-1 and TRBJ1-1; 9 bases align to TRBD1. There are 15 residues in the CDR3. Unmatched junction bases numbered 4, after V lost 4 bases and J lost 1 base. The germline V gene has CDR1 MGHRA and CDR2 YSYEKL. CDR3 region: CASSPGQGPNTEAFF. The CDR3 DNA is TGCGCCAGCAGCCCCGGACAGGGGCCGAACACTGAAGCTTTCTTT.

The sample holds a few counts of this clone. This sequence joins TRBV28 and TRBJ1-5; 7 bases agree with TRBD1. This CDR3 spans 17 amino acids. In germline, CDR1 is MDHEN, CDR2 SYDVKM. J gave up 4 bases and V 2 bases, and 11 bases lay outside the gene matches. The CDR3 reads CASSLTPSTGANQPQHF. The CDR3 DNA is TGTGCCAGCAGTTTAACGCCCTCAACAGGGGCAAATCAGCCCCAGCATTTT.

The J gene is TRBJ1-2, the V gene TRBV7-8, with D hard to call. CDR1 is SGHVS, CDR2 FQNEAQ, per germline. CDR3 length: 16 residues. The germline V and J ends were trimmed by 2 bases and 4 bases, with 17 bases remaining between them. Here the CDR3 reads CASSLTLLYNGYGYTF. The CDR3 nucleotides are TGTGCCAGCAGCTTAACTCTCCTATATAACGGCTATGGCTACACCTTC.

V is TRBV5-5 and J is TRBJ1-4, with 7 positions matching TRBD1. V lost 4 bases to trimming and J lost 0 bases; unmatched junction nucleotides: 3. This CDR3 comprises 15 residues. CDR1 is SGHKS and CDR2 is YYEKEE in the germline V gene (reference sequence). The CDR3 sequence is CASSLGQPTNEKLFF. CDR3 DNA: TGTGCCAGCAGCCTGGGACAGCCAACTAATGAAAAACTGTTTTTT.

The chain carries TRBV5-1 and TRBJ2-5; TRBD1 might be the D (6 bases). Germline loops: CDR1 SGHRS, CDR2 YFSETQ. V shed 2 bases and J shed 1 base, with 9 bases lying between them. The length of the CDR3 is 14 residues. CDR3 region: CASSFTGSQETQYF. In nucleotides, the CDR3 is TGCGCCAGCAGCTTTACAGGGAGCCAAGAGACCCAGTACTTC.

The J gene is TRBJ1-2, the V gene TRBV11-2; the D is unclear. Germline V gene lookup returns CDR1 SGHAT and CDR2 FQNNGV. There are 12 residues in the CDR3. V was shortened by 5 bases and J by 1 base, with 5 bases between the two germline ends. In DNA form, the CDR3 reads TGTGCCAGCAGCCCGGTTAACTATGGCTACACCTTC. This codes for CASSPVNYGYTF.

The chain links TRBV5-8 to TRBJ1-1; 9 bases map to TRBD1. There are 12 residues in the CDR3. Germline V lookup: CDR1 SGHTS, CDR2 YDEGEE. V was clipped by 3 bases and J by 11 bases; unmatched bases: 5. The CDR3 DNA is TGTGCCAGCAGCTCACAGGGGGCGGCGGCTTTCTTT. Translated: CASSSQGAAAFF.

The chain carries TRBV28 and TRBJ1-5; a possible D gene is TRBD1 (6 bases). Germline V lookup: CDR1 MDHEN, CDR2 SYDVKM. This CDR3 spans 15 amino acids. Trimming cost V 2 bases and J 4 bases, with 12 bases left between them. CDR3 loop: CASSLTGTRNQPQHF. The CDR3, as DNA: TGTGCCAGCAGTTTAACCGGGACACGGAATCAGCCCCAGCATTTT.

V usage is TRBV4-1 and J usage is TRBJ1-2, with D tentatively TRBD1 (6 bases). Between the trimmed V and J ends, which lost 5 bases and 4 bases, there was a span of 11 bases. CDR1 MGHRA and CDR2 YSYEKL come from the germline V gene. The CDR3 runs to 13 residues. CDR3 in DNA: TGCGCCAGCAGCACTACAGGGAGCTATGGCTACACCTTC. Translated, it gives CASSTTGSYGYTF.

The chain couples TRBV11-2 to TRBJ2-1, with D possibly matching TRBD2 (5 bases). The V gene's germline CDR1 is SGHAT and CDR2 FQNNGV. This CDR3 region has 16 residues. V gave up 4 bases and J gave up 4 bases, with 17 bases separating them. CDR3 in amino acids: CASSSPTGGQYNEQFF. CDR3 nucleotides: TGTGCCAGCAGCTCCCCTACGGGCGGGCAGTACAATGAGCAGTTCTTC. The complete variable domain, with remaining parts taken from reference TRBV11-2 and TRBJ2-1, reads EAGVAQSPRYKIIEKRQSVAFWCNPISGHATLYWYQQILGQGPKLLIQFQNNGVVDDSQLPKDRFSAERLKGVDSTLKIQPAKLEDSAVYLCASSSPTGGQYNEQFFGPGTRLTVL.

The V gene is TRBV3-1 (or the pseudogene TRBV3-2), the J gene TRBJ2-7; D remains ambiguous. Germline-derived CDR1 and CDR2 are LGHDT and YNNKEL (reference sequence). The CDR3 sequence is 15 residues long. Trimming cost V 0 bases and J 2 bases, with 11 bases left between them. The CDR3 DNA sequence: TGTGCCAGCAGCCAAGATTTGGCCGCGGCCTACGAGCAGTACTTC. It encodes CASSQDLAAAYEQYF.

The chain joins TRBV7-2 to TRBJ2-5; 7 nucleotides line up with TRBD1. This CDR3 is built from 15 residues. Germline loops: CDR1 SGHTA, CDR2 FQGNSA. Losses at the gene ends were 4 bases for V and 4 bases for J; bases not matched to a gene: 9. DNA of the CDR3: TGTGCCAGCAGCTCGCAGACAGGGATGGGAGAGACCCAGTACTTC. Protein: CASSSQTGMGETQYF.

In its sample, this clone is medium-sized. The rearrangement joins TRBV6-6 to TRBJ2-7; D possibly corresponds to TRBD2 (6 bases). The germline V and J ends were trimmed by 2 bases and 12 bases, with 17 bases remaining between them. Germline CDR1 reads MNHNY; CDR2 reads SVGAGI (reference sequence). This CDR3 spans 13 amino acids. CDR3 sequence: CASSYSGTRLGYF. CDR3 sequence (DNA): TGTGCCAGCAGTTACAGTGGGACTCGTCTAGGGTACTTC.